One sample yielded the 13 T cell receptor beta chains listed below, sequenced in a study of siplizumab effects on memory and regulatory T cells. Method: immunoSEQ multiplex PCR; TCRdb's copy keeps in-frame clones and lacks some. The top ten hold roughly 0.78% of the sample, which has some 100,000 clones, under 95% seen once. Sequenced input: Tregs sorted from blood. The receptors were sampled from a human donor in good health.

This clone appeared once. This chain joins TRBV7-2 and TRBJ2-5; the D gene is possibly TRBD2 (6 bases). Trimming took off 2 bases at V and 4 bases at J, with 20 bases between the two ends. Germline CDR1 is SGHTA and CDR2 is FQGNSA. The CDR3 covers 17 residues. CDR3 sequence: CASSLRRSGGGGETQYF. The CDR3 DNA sequence: TGTGCCAGCAGCTTAAGGCGTAGCGGAGGAGGAGGAGAGACCCAGTACTTC.

The V and J genes are TRBV5-6 and TRBJ2-2, with D unclear. The V end lost 2 bases, the J end lost 4 bases, and 9 bases lay between the germline ends. Germline CDR1 is SGHDT and CDR2 is YYEEEE. The CDR3 is 14 amino acids. DNA for the CDR3: TGTGCCAGCAGCTTTTTTTGGGGCACCGGGGAGCTGTTTTTT. It specifies CASSFFWGTGELFF.

V usage is TRBV2 and J usage is TRBJ2-3; the D gene is possibly TRBD1 (6 bases). CDR1 and CDR2 from the germline V gene are SNHLY and FYNNEI. CDR3 length equals 14 residues. V was cut by 4 bases and J by 3 bases, with 11 bases left in between. The CDR3 DNA reads TGTGCCAGCAGTGTAGTCAGGGGAACAGATACGCAGTATTTT. This encodes CASSVVRGTDTQYF.

The chain combines TRBV18 with TRBJ2-7; D is perhaps TRBD1 or TRBD2 (6 bases each). In germline, CDR1 is KGHSH, CDR2 LQKENI. There are 13 residues in the CDR3. V gave up 3 bases and J gave up 6 bases, with 12 bases separating them. The CDR3 region has the DNA TGTGCCAGCTCACCCAATGAGGGGGGCGAGCAGTACTTC. Translating it yields CASSPNEGGEQYF.

J is TRBJ2-5 and V is TRBV6-5; 9 bases are a match to TRBD1. The length of the CDR3 is 14 residues. CDR1 is MNHEY and CDR2 is SVGAGI in the germline V gene. The V segment lost 5 bases and the J segment 6 bases; nucleotides outside the gene matches: 7. The CDR3 loop is CASSITGGGQTQYF. CDR3 in DNA: TGTGCCAGCAGTATAACAGGGGGCGGTCAGACCCAGTACTTC.

The V call is TRBV19, the J call TRBJ2-3, with 9 bases that match TRBD2. The J segment lost 6 bases and the V segment lost 4 bases, leaving 8 bases of the junction unmatched. This CDR3 spans 15 amino acids. Germline V CDR1 and CDR2: LNHDA, SQIVND (reference sequence). The CDR3 loop reads CASSTMVAGADTQYF. CDR3 coding DNA: TGTGCCAGTAGTACTATGGTAGCGGGAGCGGATACGCAGTATTTT.

This clone was observed once. V gene TRBV6-1 combines with J gene TRBJ2-7; 7 bases align to TRBD1. This CDR3 comprises 14 residues. V shed 4 bases, J shed 7 bases, and the junction held 10 bases outside the gene matches. Germline V gene sequence: CDR1 MNHNS, CDR2 SASEGT. In DNA, the CDR3 is TGTGCCAGCAGTGCAGGGGGTCCTCTGGGGGAGCAGTACTTC. Its protein product is CASSAGGPLGEQYF.

This CDR3 reads CASSFPGLAGPDTQYF. The CDR3 DNA follows: TGTGCCAGCAGCTTCCCGGGACTAGCGGGACCAGATACGCAGTATTTT. J is TRBJ2-3 and V is TRBV5-6; 13 nucleotides match TRBD2. The V gene end was trimmed by 2 bases and the J gene end by 4 bases; junction bases not matched to a gene: 4. Germline V gives CDR1 SGHDT, CDR2 YYEEEE. This CDR3 region has 16 residues.

J is TRBJ2-7 and V is TRBV6-1, with 12 positions matching TRBD2. Germline V gene sequence: CDR1 MNHNS, CDR2 SASEGT. This CDR3 contains 15 residues. Trimming took 7 bases from V and 10 from J; bases not matched to a gene: 14. CDR3 amino acids: CASTDFRLAGAPQYF. DNA of the CDR3: TGTGCCAGCACGGACTTTCGACTAGCGGGAGCTCCCCAGTACTTC.

This rearrangement joins TRBV5-1 to TRBJ1-1, with TRBD1 identical over 9 bases. Trimming took 3 bases from V and 5 from J; bases not matched to a gene: 5. The CDR3 extends over 14 amino acids. Germline V lookup: CDR1 SGHRS, CDR2 YFSETQ. CDR3 residues: CASSSGTGFTEAFF. CDR3 DNA sequence: TGCGCCAGCAGCTCCGGGACAGGGTTTACTGAAGCTTTCTTT.

The V gene is TRBV7-9, the J gene TRBJ1-2; the match to TRBD1 covers 8 bases. Unmatched junction bases numbered 8, after V lost 1 base and J lost 1 base. The germline CDR1 and CDR2 sequences are SEHNR and FQNEAQ (reference sequence). The CDR3 extends over 17 amino acids. The CDR3 DNA follows: TGTGCCAGCAGCTTAGTTCTAAAGACAGGGGTTAACTATGGCTACACCTTC. Its translation is CASSLVLKTGVNYGYTF.

The chain links TRBV27 to TRBJ1-5; TRBD1 matches at 11 bases. CDR3 length: 15 residues. CDR1 is MNHEY and CDR2 is SMNVEV in the germline V gene (reference sequence). Unmatched junction bases numbered 7, after V lost 6 bases and J lost 6 bases. CDR3 in amino acids: CASRSWDRGIQPQHF. The CDR3 bases are TGTGCCAGCAGATCCTGGGACAGGGGGATTCAGCCCCAGCATTTT.

The table lists this clone with a count of one. The rearrangement uses TRBV5-1 and TRBJ1-2, with D hard to call. The CDR3 length is 16 residues. The germline gives CDR1 SGHRS, CDR2 YFSETQ. Trimming took 5 bases from V and 3 from J, leaving 20 bases between them. CDR3 coding DNA: TGCGCCAGCAGTATGGGTATTGGCAGCGCTTACTATGGCTACACCTTC. It codes for CASSMGIGSAYYGYTF.